The 20 T cell receptor beta chains below all came from one sample that was sequenced in a study of OX40 agonist ivuxolimab in advanced cancers. The method was immunoSEQ multiplex PCR; TCRdb's version includes in-frame clones alone and lacks a portion of them. The repertoire has around 26,000 clones, around 85% of them found once; the top ten carry 34%. Sequenced here: CD4+ or CD8+ T cells sorted from blood, sampled in a trial of the OX40 agonist ivuxolimab. The receptor set was obtained from an adult with an advanced solid tumor such as melanoma, head and neck, liver or kidney cancer.

The chain combines TRBV6-5 with TRBJ2-5; D tentatively reads TRBD1 or TRBD2 (5 bases each). Trimming removed 2 bases at V and 2 bases at J, with 9 bases between. The CDR3 loop spans 14 amino acids. Germline V gene lookup returns CDR1 MNHEY and CDR2 SVGAGI. The CDR3 DNA is TGTGCCAGCAGTTACAGAGGGGAACAAGAGACCCAGTACTTC. Translated: CASSYRGEQETQYF.

V is TRBV7-8 and J is TRBJ2-5; D uncertain. The DNA end lines up better with TRBJ2-7; the J call may be wrong. CDR3 length: 14 residues. Germline CDR1 and CDR2: SGHVS and FQNEAQ. The CDR3 coding sequence is TGTGCCAGCAGCTTGAATGAAGGGCCCTACGAGCAGTACTTC. Protein sequence: CASSLNEGPYEQYF.

The chain has TRBV5-1 and TRBJ1-3; D unclear. Trimming shortened V by 3 bases and J by 2 bases, and 12 bases separated the two germline ends. The CDR3 spans 15 residues. Germline-derived CDR1 and CDR2 are SGHRS and YFSETQ. CDR3 bases: TGCGCCAGCAGCTACGGTTTTGGAACTGGAAACACCATATATTTT. This codes for CASSYGFGTGNTIYF.

V is TRBV19 and J is TRBJ1-6; no firm D call. Deletions cut 10 bases from V and 0 bases from J, with 13 bases between. This CDR3 spans 15 amino acids. Germline V gene sequence: CDR1 LNHDA, CDR2 SQIVND (reference sequence). The CDR3 coding sequence is TGTGCCACAAGGGCAGCGAGCTCCTATAATTCACCCCTCCACTTT. Its protein is CATRAASSYNSPLHF.

By sample fraction, this clone is medium-sized (0.01 to 0.1%). The chain combines TRBV13 with TRBJ2-1; 7 bases line up with TRBD2. The germline gives CDR1 PRHDT, CDR2 FYEKMQ (reference sequence). This CDR3 contains 12 residues. J was trimmed by 7 bases and V by 3 bases; bases with no gene match: 0. DNA of the CDR3: TGTGCCAGCAGCTTGGGGGGGAATGAGCAGTTCTTC. Translated: CASSLGGNEQFF.

The V gene is TRBV6-5, the J gene TRBJ2-5; no clear D. The CDR3 is made up of 15 amino acids. Germline V lookup: CDR1 MNHEY, CDR2 SVGAGI. The V end was cut by 0 bases, the J end by 4 bases, with 12 bases between. The CDR3 region is CASSYSIQAGETQYF. CDR3 nucleotides: TGTGCCAGCAGTTACTCGATCCAGGCAGGAGAGACCCAGTACTTC.

V gene TRBV25-1 combines with J gene TRBJ2-7; D is uncertain. The V end was cut by 4 bases, the J end by 3 bases, with 7 bases between. Germline V CDR1 and CDR2: MGHDK, SYGVNS. The CDR3 contains 12 residues. CDR3 nucleotides: TGTGCCAGCAGTGGACATAGCTACGAGCAGTACTTC. This encodes CASSGHSYEQYF.

This clone is medium-sized in the sample. The genes are TRBV27 and TRBJ1-4; 8 bases are shared with TRBD1. This CDR3 contains 13 residues. The trim removed 5 bases at V and 7 bases at J, leaving 3 bases unmatched. Germline values: CDR1 MNHEY, CDR2 SMNVEV (reference sequence). CDR3 residues: CASSAQGGEKLFF. In DNA form, the CDR3 reads TGTGCCAGCAGTGCACAGGGGGGTGAAAAACTGTTTTTT.

The chain uses TRBV10-3 and TRBJ2-3; TRBD2 aligns across 9 bases. V trimming: 6 bases; J trimming: 3 bases; junction bases outside the gene matches: 7. Germline CDR1 reads ENHRY; CDR2 reads SYGVKD. The CDR3 loop spans 15 amino acids. CDR3 nucleotide sequence: TGTGCCATCAGCACTAGCGGGCCAGGAACAGATACGCAGTATTTT. Its protein is CAISTSGPGTDTQYF.

The rearrangement uses TRBV7-2 and TRBJ2-7; 12 nucleotides line up with TRBD2. The CDR3 extends over 15 amino acids. Germline loops: CDR1 SGHTA, CDR2 FQGNSA. V trimming: 7 bases; J trimming: 3 bases; junction bases outside the gene matches: 7. For the CDR3, the DNA is TGTGCCAGCACCAAGTGGACTAGCGGGGTCTACGAGCAGTACTTC. Translated, it gives CASTKWTSGVYEQYF.

Judged by abundance, this clone is medium-sized. The chain links TRBV4-1 to TRBJ1-5; D perhaps matches TRBD1 (5 bases). V was pared by 5 bases and J by 1 base, with 9 bases between. The germline V gene encodes CDR1 MGHRA and CDR2 YSYEKL. The CDR3 loop spans 14 amino acids. The CDR3 loop reads CASSYRSSNQPQHF. The CDR3 nucleotides read TGCGCCAGCAGCTACAGGTCGAGCAATCAGCCCCAGCATTTT.

The chain carries TRBV28 and TRBJ2-1, with TRBD2 matching 8 bases. Losses at the gene ends were 8 bases for V and 9 bases for J; bases not matched to a gene: 12. In germline, CDR1 is MDHEN, CDR2 SYDVKM. This CDR3 comprises 14 residues. CDR3 sequence: CASVGLVRPGEQFF. The CDR3 DNA reads as TGTGCCAGCGTGGGACTAGTGAGACCGGGTGAGCAGTTCTTC.

The J gene is TRBJ2-6, the V gene TRBV2; the D gene could be TRBD1 or TRBD2 (5 bases each). From germline, CDR1 is SNHLY and CDR2 FYNNEI. The V end was cut by 9 bases, the J end by 4 bases, with 16 bases between. This CDR3 spans 15 amino acids. In DNA, the CDR3 is TGTGCCAGTGCCCCGGGACCCTTAGGGGCCAACGTCCTGACTTTC. It is translated as CASAPGPLGANVLTF.

The rearrangement uses TRBV4-1 and TRBJ1-2; D is unresolved. V dropped 3 bases and J dropped 8 bases, with 16 bases sitting between them. Germline lookup yields CDR1 MGHRA and CDR2 YSYEKL. The CDR3 length is 14 residues. This chain's CDR3 is CASSQEMPWGGYTF. For the CDR3, the DNA is TGCGCCAGCAGCCAGGAGATGCCCTGGGGAGGCTACACCTTC.

The V gene is TRBV7-9, the J gene TRBJ2-1; D is undetermined. This CDR3 has 13 amino acids. V lost 0 bases and J lost 2, with 2 bases in between. Germline loops: CDR1 SEHNR, CDR2 FQNEAQ (reference sequence). Here the CDR3 reads CASSLAPYNEQFF. The CDR3 nucleotides are TGTGCCAGCAGCTTAGCGCCCTACAATGAGCAGTTCTTC.

The chain combines TRBV27 with TRBJ2-7; TRBD1 matches 9 bases. Germline CDR1 reads MNHEY; CDR2 reads SMNVEV (reference sequence). Germline trimming cut 6 bases from V and 4 bases from J; bases unmatched to any gene: 7. The CDR3 contains 14 residues. The CDR3 nucleotides are TGTGCCAGCAGACCCGGGACAGGGTATTACGAGCAGTACTTC. Protein sequence: CASRPGTGYYEQYF.

The chain combines TRBV29-1 with TRBJ2-7; possibly TRBD2 for D (5 bases). Trimming pared 1 base from V and 4 bases from J, leaving 14 bases between. Germline loops: CDR1 SQVTM, CDR2 ANQGSEA. The CDR3 consists of 14 residues. The CDR3 bases are TGCAGCGTTGAAGGCGAGGGTCTGGAATACGAGCAGTACTTC. As protein: CSVEGEGLEYEQYF.

The chain is built from TRBV11-2 and TRBJ1-2; D is undetermined. CDR1 SGHAT and CDR2 FQNNGV come from the germline V gene. The CDR3 contains 12 residues. V lost 8 bases and J 3 bases, leaving 10 bases between the germline ends. CDR3 DNA sequence: TGTGCCAGCTCGGCGGAATACTATGGCTACACCTTC. Protein product: CASSAEYYGYTF.

This clone was observed a single time. CDR3 loop: CASSQPGQGAYYGYTF. The DNA for the CDR3 is TGCGCCAGCAGCCAACCGGGACAGGGAGCTTACTATGGCTACACCTTC. This rearrangement joins TRBV4-1 to TRBJ1-2, with TRBD1 matching over 9 bases. V lost 2 bases, J lost 3 bases, and 7 bases stayed unmatched. CDR3 length: 16 residues. CDR1 MGHRA and CDR2 YSYEKL come from the germline V gene.

V usage is TRBV11-3 and J usage is TRBJ2-4, with 7 bases lining up with TRBD2. With 4 bases clipped from V and 8 bases from J, the junction kept 5 bases outside the gene matches. CDR3 size: 13 residues. Per germline, CDR1 SGHNT and CDR2 YENEEA. The CDR3 coding sequence is TGTGCCAGCAGCTCGACTAGCTCCCACATTCAGTACTTC. Protein: CASSSTSSHIQYF.